One sample yielded the 14 T cell receptor beta chains listed below, sequenced in a study of vaccination effects on CD4 cells after COVID-19. Data came from immunoSEQ multiplex PCR; TCRdb stores just in-frame clones and leaves some out. Of some 24,000 clones listed, around four fifths were seen once; the top ten hold about 24%. Their antigen targets remain unknown. Peptide-pool stimulation followed by sequencing identified expanded antigen-specific CD4+ clonotypes in the ViraFEST assay. Having been cultured for about 10 days, the cells underwent CD4+ T cell isolation. Each participant was administered two doses of either the BNT162b2 or the mRNA-1273 vaccine. The sequences come from CD4+ T cells from PBMCs cultured with HCoV-NL63 spike peptides, collected after COVID-19 vaccination. The receptors here all came from a human donor who received a COVID-19 vaccine.

The chain links TRBV4-1 to TRBJ2-5; 11 nucleotides agree with TRBD2. J lost 2 bases, V lost 1 base, and 6 bases had no gene match. From germline, CDR1 is MGHRA and CDR2 YSYEKL. CDR3 length equals 17 residues. DNA for the CDR3: TGCGCCAGCAGCCAAGTTCTAGCGGGGGGCCTACAAGAGACCCAGTACTTC. The encoded protein is CASSQVLAGGLQETQYF.

The V call is TRBV29-1, the J call TRBJ2-3; D gene uncertain. Germline-derived CDR1 and CDR2 are SQVTM and ANQGSEA. Trimming cost V 0 bases and J 5 bases, with 12 bases left between them. The CDR3 runs 14 residues. CDR3 nucleotides: TGCAGCGTTGAAGATGTCAGGTGGGGAGATACGCAGTATTTT. Translated, it gives CSVEDVRWGDTQYF.

The V gene is TRBV27, the J gene TRBJ1-2, with D maybe TRBD1 (5 bases). Germline CDR1 is MNHEY and CDR2 is SMNVEV (reference sequence). V lost 1 base to trimming and J lost 6 bases, with 9 bases between them. CDR3 length: 13 amino acids. CDR3: CASSLYSGNGYTF. The CDR3 DNA reads as TGTGCCAGCAGTTTATATTCAGGGAATGGCTACACCTTC.

The V call is TRBV13, the J call TRBJ2-7; the match to TRBD2 covers 12 bases. The CDR3 has 19 amino acids. Trimming removed 5 bases from V and 0 bases from J; junction bases left unmatched: 14. Germline loops: CDR1 PRHDT, CDR2 FYEKMQ (reference sequence). CDR3 amino acids: CASSPRTSGEKSSSYEQYF. The CDR3 DNA reads TGTGCCAGCAGCCCAAGGACTAGCGGGGAGAAGTCAAGCTCCTACGAGCAGTACTTC. The full variable domain, with the rest looked up from reference TRBV13 and TRBJ2-7, is AAGVIQSPRHLIKEKRETATLKCYPIPRHDTVYWYQQGPGQDPQFLISFYEKMQSDKGSIPDRFSAQQFSDYHSELNMSSLELGDSALYFCASSPRTSGEKSSSYEQYFGPGTRLTVT.

J is TRBJ1-1 and V is TRBV30; the match to TRBD1 covers 8 bases. Germline CDR1 and CDR2: GTSNPN and SVGIG (reference sequence). The CDR3 sequence is 13 residues long. V trimming: 4 bases; J trimming: 4 bases; junction bases outside the gene matches: 5. Here the CDR3 DNA reads TGTGCCTGGACTGGACAGGGAATCACTGAAGCTTTCTTT. Translated, it gives CAWTGQGITEAFF.

This clone was counted once. The chain carries TRBV28 and TRBJ1-2; 7 nucleotides match TRBD1. J lost 6 bases, V lost 4 bases, and 11 bases had no gene match. CDR1 is MDHEN, CDR2 SYDVKM, per germline. The CDR3 covers 15 residues. Here the CDR3 reads CASSSTGVGGNGYTF. The CDR3 nucleotides are TGTGCCAGCAGTTCCACAGGGGTAGGGGGCAATGGCTACACCTTC.

The chain couples TRBV12-2 to TRBJ2-1; the table calls TRBD2, which could not be checked here. TRBV12-2 is reported as a pseudogene. This CDR3 comprises 16 residues. Here the CDR3 reads CARVVIGIAAYNEQFF. Written as DNA, the CDR3 is TGTGCAAGGGTCGTTATCGGCATAGCGGCATACAATGAGCAGTTCTTC.

The chain combines TRBV6-5 with TRBJ2-5; 10 bases line up with TRBD1. The J segment lost 7 bases and the V segment lost 6 bases, leaving 11 bases of the junction unmatched. The germline gives CDR1 MNHEY, CDR2 SVGAGI. The CDR3 has 15 residues. The chain's CDR3 is CASRMTGGGMGTQYF. The CDR3 DNA reads TGTGCCAGCAGGATGACAGGGGGCGGTATGGGGACCCAGTACTTC.

The chain carries TRBV30 and TRBJ2-5; 8 nucleotides agree with TRBD2. The J segment lost 8 bases and the V segment lost 6 bases, leaving 20 bases of the junction unmatched. CDR1 is GTSNPN and CDR2 is SVGIG in the germline V gene (reference sequence). The length of the CDR3 is 16 residues. CDR3 in DNA: TGTGCCTGTAGGAGCTCCGGGACTAGTCAGTTCGAAACCCAGTACTTC. Translated, it gives CACRSSGTSQFETQYF.

This chain's CDR3 is CASSIQTAGVGEKLFF. For the CDR3, the DNA is TGTGCCAGCAGCATCCAGACGGCGGGGGTAGGGGAAAAACTGTTTTTT. V and J are TRBV13 and TRBJ1-4; weak D call: TRBD1 (5 bases). V dropped 5 bases and J dropped 8 bases, with 21 bases sitting between them. In germline, CDR1 is PRHDT, CDR2 FYEKMQ (reference sequence). This CDR3 is built from 16 residues.

The rearrangement links TRBV5-6 to TRBJ1-2, with D tentatively TRBD1 (6 bases). The ends were cut back, 7 bases at V and 0 bases at J, with 16 bases in the middle. Germline-derived CDR1 and CDR2 are SGHDT and YYEEEE. CDR3 size: 15 residues. The CDR3 DNA follows: TGTGCCAGCCGGCCGGGGGGCAGGCCTAACTATGGCTACACCTTC. It yields the protein CASRPGGRPNYGYTF.

The chain recombines TRBV2 with TRBJ1-6; 8 nucleotides match TRBD1. Germline V gives CDR1 SNHLY, CDR2 FYNNEI. The CDR3 spans 15 residues. J gave up 4 bases and V 8 bases, and 7 bases lay outside the gene matches. CDR3 DNA: TGTGCCAGCGCAAACAGGGGGGATTATAATTCACCCCTCCACTTT. Protein product: CASANRGDYNSPLHF.

This rearrangement joins TRBV5-6 to TRBJ1-2; tentative D call: TRBD1 (6 bases). Per germline, CDR1 SGHDT and CDR2 YYEEEE. The CDR3 is 15 residues long. V shed 2 bases and J shed 5 bases, with 16 bases lying between them. The CDR3 reads CASSLVAGAEYGYTF. CDR3 in DNA: TGTGCCAGCAGCTTAGTTGCAGGGGCTGAATATGGCTACACCTTC.

This clone turned up a few times. The genes are TRBV4-2 and TRBJ2-7; 10 bases match TRBD2. The length of the CDR3 is 16 residues. Germline CDR1 and CDR2: LGHNA and YNFKEQ. V was pared by 0 bases and J by 0 bases, with 2 bases of the junction left unmatched. The CDR3: CASSQESGGGSYEQYF. The CDR3 DNA sequence: TGTGCCAGCAGCCAAGAGAGCGGGGGGGGCTCCTACGAGCAGTACTTC.